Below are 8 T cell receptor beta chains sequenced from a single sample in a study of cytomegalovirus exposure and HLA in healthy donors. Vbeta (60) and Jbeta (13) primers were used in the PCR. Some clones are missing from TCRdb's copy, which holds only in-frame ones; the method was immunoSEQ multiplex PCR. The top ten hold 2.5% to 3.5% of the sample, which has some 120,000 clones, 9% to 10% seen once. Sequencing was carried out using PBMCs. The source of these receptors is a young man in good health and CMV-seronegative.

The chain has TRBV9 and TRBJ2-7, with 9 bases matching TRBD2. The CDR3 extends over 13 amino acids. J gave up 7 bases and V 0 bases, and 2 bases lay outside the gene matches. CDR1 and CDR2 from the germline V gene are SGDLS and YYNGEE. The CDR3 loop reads CASSVVLAGEQYF. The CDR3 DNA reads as TGTGCCAGCAGCGTAGTGCTAGCGGGGGAGCAGTACTTC.

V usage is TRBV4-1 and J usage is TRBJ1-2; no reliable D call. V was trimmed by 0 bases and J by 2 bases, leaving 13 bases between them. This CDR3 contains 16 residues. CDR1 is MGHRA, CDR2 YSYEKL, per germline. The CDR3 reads CASSQEPGLLNYGYTF. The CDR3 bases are TGCGCCAGCAGCCAAGAACCCGGACTACTGAACTATGGCTACACCTTC.

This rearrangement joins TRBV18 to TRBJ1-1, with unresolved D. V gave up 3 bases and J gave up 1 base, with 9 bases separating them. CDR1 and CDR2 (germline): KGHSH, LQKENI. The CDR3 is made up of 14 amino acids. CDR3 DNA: TGTGCCAGCTCACCCTGGGCCCCGAACACTGAAGCTTTCTTT. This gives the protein CASSPWAPNTEAFF.

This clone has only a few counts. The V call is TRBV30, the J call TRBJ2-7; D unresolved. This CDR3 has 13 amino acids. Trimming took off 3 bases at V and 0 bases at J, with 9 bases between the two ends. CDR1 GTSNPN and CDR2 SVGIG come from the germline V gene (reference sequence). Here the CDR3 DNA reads TGTGCCTGGAGCAGCGTGAACTCCTACGAGCAGTACTTC. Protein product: CAWSSVNSYEQYF.

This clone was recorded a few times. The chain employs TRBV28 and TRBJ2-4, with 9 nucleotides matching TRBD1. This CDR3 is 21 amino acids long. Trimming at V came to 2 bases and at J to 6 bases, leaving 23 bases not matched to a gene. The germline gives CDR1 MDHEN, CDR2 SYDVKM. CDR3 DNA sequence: TGTGCCAGCAGTTTACCTTTAGCTCGTGGGACAGGGAAATTTCTTAGAAACATTCAGTACTTC. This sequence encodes CASSLPLARGTGKFLRNIQYF.

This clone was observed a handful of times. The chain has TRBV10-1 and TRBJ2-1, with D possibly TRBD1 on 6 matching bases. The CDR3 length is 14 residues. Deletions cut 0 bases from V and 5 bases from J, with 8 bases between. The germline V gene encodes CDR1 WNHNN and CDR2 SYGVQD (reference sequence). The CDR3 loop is CASSESRGNNEQFF. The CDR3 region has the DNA TGCGCCAGCAGTGAGTCAAGGGGGAACAATGAGCAGTTCTTC.

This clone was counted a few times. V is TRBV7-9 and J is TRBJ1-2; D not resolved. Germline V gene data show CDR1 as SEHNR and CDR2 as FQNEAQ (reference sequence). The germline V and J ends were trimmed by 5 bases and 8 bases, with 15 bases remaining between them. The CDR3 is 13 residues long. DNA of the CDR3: TGTGCCAGCAGCCTCGTTTTCGGGGAGGGCTACACCTTC. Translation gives CASSLVFGEGYTF.

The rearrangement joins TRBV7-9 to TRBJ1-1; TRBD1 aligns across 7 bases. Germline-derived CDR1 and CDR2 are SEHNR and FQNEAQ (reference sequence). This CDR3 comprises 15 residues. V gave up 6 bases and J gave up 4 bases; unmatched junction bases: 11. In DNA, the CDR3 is TGTGCCAGCAGTTACCGAGGGGGCGCGGGCACTGAAGCTTTCTTT. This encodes CASSYRGGAGTEAFF.